These T cell receptor beta chains were read from a single sample in a study of CD8+ T cells in alopecia areata. Some clones are missing from TCRdb's copy, which holds only in-frame ones; the method was immunoSEQ multiplex PCR. The repertoire holds 130,000 or so clones, with around 87% as singletons. Sequencing was performed on CD8+ T cells sorted from blood, taken at week 4, from a patient treated with tofacitinib. These TCRs come from a human donor with alopecia areata. CDR3s include the opening cysteine and the closing phenylalanine or tryptophan. A D gene is named only where the DNA matches it firmly. Part of the rows lack a size; the others show once, few, many or a class for expanded clones.

TRBV29-1	TRBJ1-1	TRBD1	NA	TGCAGCGCACGGACAGGGGGCGGGGAAGCTTTCTTT	CSARTGGGEAFF
TRBV27	TRBJ1-5	NA	NA	TGTGCCAGCAGTACAGGGTATAGCAATCAGCCCCAGCATTTT	CASSTGYSNQPQHF
TRBV2	TRBJ2-3	NA	NA	TGTGCCAGCAGTGAGTGGCAGGGTAGCACAGATACGCAGTATTTT	CASSEWQGSTDTQYF
TRBV5-1	TRBJ1-2	TRBD1	NA	TGCGCCAGCAGCTTGATAACAGGGGACTATGGCTACACCTTC	CASSLITGDYGYTF
TRBV7-3	TRBJ2-2	NA	NA	TGTGCCAGCAGCTTATCTGGGGAAGAGCTGTTTTTT	CASSLSGEELFF
TRBV19	TRBJ2-7	TRBD1	NA	TGTGCCAGTAGTATGGGGACAGGGGCCGAGCAGTACTTC	CASSMGTGAEQYF
TRBV9	TRBJ2-5	NA	NA	TGTGCCAGCAGCGCCCTGTGGGGGCAGCTGGAGACCCAGTACTTC	CASSALWGQLETQYF
TRBV15	TRBJ1-5	TRBD1	NA	TGTGCCACCAGCAGAGAGGACAGGCCGTGGGGTCAGCCCCAGCATTTT	CATSREDRPWGQPQHF
TRBV13	TRBJ2-1	TRBD2	NA	TGTGCCAGCAGCTTCGGGACTAGCGGTTACAATGAGCAGTTCTTC	CASSFGTSGYNEQFF
TRBV2	TRBJ2-7	TRBD1	NA	TGTGCCAGAGGGACAGTCTCCTACGAGCAGTACTTC	CARGTVSYEQYF
TRBV9	TRBJ2-2	TRBD1	NA	TGTGCCAGCAGCGTACAGGGGGCCAACACCGGGGAGCTGTTTTTT	CASSVQGANTGELFF
TRBV4-1	TRBJ2-7	NA	NA	TGCGCCAGCAGCCAAGACTCCGGGACACTTCGGGAGCAGTACTTC	CASSQDSGTLREQYF
TRBV7-9	TRBJ2-7	TRBD2	NA	TGTGCCAGCAGCCCACCCGGGGGGGCCGTCGACTACGAGCAGTACTTC	CASSPPGGAVDYEQYF
TRBV10-3	TRBJ1-1	NA	NA	TGTGCCTCGTCCGAGGGGATGAACACTGAAGCTTTCTTT	CASSEGMNTEAFF
TRBV4-1	TRBJ1-2	NA	NA	TGCGCCAGCAGCCAAGAGGGATTGCACAGGCGGGATGGCTACACCTTC	CASSQEGLHRRDGYTF
TRBV6-5	TRBJ2-2	NA	once	TGTGCCATTCGGCAGGGCAGGAACGGGGAGCTGTTTTTT	CAIRQGRNGELFF
TRBV4-1	TRBJ2-7	TRBD2	NA	TGCGCCAGCAGCCAGCTAGCGGGAGCTTTAATCTACGAGCAGTACTTC	CASSQLAGALIYEQYF
TRBV30	TRBJ1-6	NA	once	TGTGCCTGGAGTGTAGGGGACCCTTCACCCCTCCACTTT	CAWSVGDPSPLHF
TRBV7-2	TRBJ1-1	NA	NA	TGTGCCAGCAGCTTCGGACAGACTGAAGCTTTCTTT	CASSFGQTEAFF
TRBV19	TRBJ2-3	TRBD2	once	TGTGCCACCAGACAGGGACTAGCGGGAATAGATCTAACGGGCACAGATACGCAGTATTTT	CATRQGLAGIDLTGTDTQYF
TRBV7-9	TRBJ2-5	NA	NA	TGTGCCAGCCGTCAGGGAGAGACCCAGTACTTC	CASRQGETQYF
TRBV5-1	TRBJ2-5	NA	NA	TGCGCCAGCAGCTTGTTTGGATCTGTGGGAGTCGTTCCGGAAGAGACCCAGTACTTC	CASSLFGSVGVVPEETQYF
TRBV4-1	TRBJ2-7	NA	NA	TGCGCCAGCAGCCAAGGTCCCGCCTACGAGCAGTACTTC	CASSQGPAYEQYF
TRBV30	TRBJ2-7	NA	NA	TGTGCCTGGAGCTCGGACTCCTCCTACGAGCAGTACTTC	CAWSSDSSYEQYF
TRBV10-3	TRBJ1-2	TRBD1	NA	TGTGCCATCAGTGGAGGACAGGGACCGTTGGGCTACACCTTC	CAISGGQGPLGYTF
TRBV13	TRBJ2-1	NA	NA	TGTGCCAGCAGCTTTGTAACGGGGGCCGCTACGGGTGTCAATGAGCAGTTCTTC	CASSFVTGAATGVNEQFF
TRBV29-1	TRBJ1-1	NA	NA	TGCAGCGTTGAAATGAACACTGAAGCTTTCTTT	CSVEMNTEAFF
TRBV6-1	TRBJ1-1	TRBD1	NA	TGTGCCAGCAGTGAAGGGACAGGAGGGACTGAAGCTTTCTTT	CASSEGTGGTEAFF
TRBV2	TRBJ2-3	NA	few	TGTGCCAGCCCGCCATCCACAGATACGCAGTATTTT	CASPPSTDTQYF
TRBV19	TRBJ2-1	TRBD2	NA	TGTGCCAGTAGTTTCACTAGCGGGGGGCTCTCCTACAATGAGCAGTTCTTC	CASSFTSGGLSYNEQFF
TRBV5-1	TRBJ1-5	NA	NA	TGCGCCAGCAGCCGGAACGGACCACAACTCAATCAGCCCCAGCATTTT	CASSRNGPQLNQPQHF
TRBV30	TRBJ2-3	NA	NA	TGTGCCTGGAGTGTTTCGGACACTGGTGGGGCAGATACGCAGTATTTT	CAWSVSDTGGADTQYF
TRBV14	TRBJ2-1	TRBD2	NA	TGTGCCAGCAGCCAAGTTTCTAGCGGGGATAGAACCTACAATGAGCAGTTCTTC	CASSQVSSGDRTYNEQFF
TRBV7-9	TRBJ2-1	NA	NA	TGTGCCAGCAAGGGCCCCAACGATGAGCAGTTCTTC	CASKGPNDEQFF
TRBV9	TRBJ1-2	NA	once	TGTGCCAGCAGCGACCCTTTAGACGCAGGGACCTATGGCTACACCTTC	CASSDPLDAGTYGYTF
TRBV30	TRBJ1-6	NA	few	TGTGCCTGGATGGCGGGCCATCATAATTCACCCCTCCACTTT	CAWMAGHHNSPLHF
TRBV7-8	TRBJ2-5	NA	NA	TGTGCCAGCTTATCAAGCGGAGAGACCCAGTACTTC	CASLSSGETQYF
TRBV5-1	TRBJ2-7	TRBD1	NA	TGCGCCAGCAGCTTGGGTACCAGTTCGGGACAGGTTTACGAGCAGTACTTC	CASSLGTSSGQVYEQYF
TRBV29-1	TRBJ2-1	NA	NA	TGCAGCGTTGTACTTATCTCCTACAATGAGCAGTTCTTC	CSVVLISYNEQFF
TRBV9	TRBJ1-6	NA	few	TGTGCCAGCAGCCCACGGGCCGAGTCGCGTAATTCACCCCTCCACTTT	CASSPRAESRNSPLHF
TRBV30	TRBJ2-1	TRBD2	NA	TGTGCCTGGAGCGACGGGACTAGCGGATACAATGAGCAGTTCTTC	CAWSDGTSGYNEQFF
TRBV14	TRBJ2-7	NA	NA	TGTGCCAGCAGCCAACCATCATATTCCTACGAGCAGTACTTC	CASSQPSYSYEQYF
TRBV4-1	TRBJ2-3	TRBD2	NA	TGCGCCAGCAGCCGCGGACTAGCGGGATCGACGCAGAGTACGCAGTATTTT	CASSRGLAGSTQSTQYF
TRBV7-2	TRBJ2-2	NA	NA	TGTGCCAGCAGCCTCAGATACACCGGGGAGCTGTTTTTT	CASSLRYTGELFF
TRBV29-1	TRBJ2-7	NA	NA	TGCAGCGTTGTAGGGTTCTCCTACGAGCAGTACTTC	CSVVGFSYEQYF